The present entry profiles one T cell receptor beta chain with its context. Its antigen remains unidentified. V trimming: 4 bases; J trimming: 5 bases; junction bases outside the gene matches: 5. This CDR3 contains 16 residues. Germline V lookup: CDR1 SGHRS, CDR2 YFSETQ. These data belong to a study of cytomegalovirus exposure and HLA in healthy donors. Study results and limitations: There were a few CMV-associated chains whose specificity for CMV antigens was confirmed in vitro. Presence/absence analysis assumed near-uniform sequencing depth across donors.

A multiplex PCR was run with 60 Vbeta primers and 13 Jbeta primers. Generated by immunoSEQ multiplex PCR, the TCRdb table keeps only in-frame clones and is missing some. The table includes some 150,000 clones, approximately 88% detected once. Healthy people donating bone marrow made up the donors. The J gene is TRBJ2-5, the V gene TRBV5-1; TRBD2 agrees at 16 bases. Sequencing used PBMCs. This clonotype originated in a woman aged 25 to 39 in good health and CMV-seronegative. This chain's CDR3 is CASSDGTSGGAETQYF. DNA for the CDR3: TGCGCCAGCAGCGACGGGACTAGCGGGGGGGCTGAGACCCAGTACTTC.